A single sample is the source of the 24 T cell receptor beta chains below, sequenced in a study of OX40 agonist ivuxolimab in advanced cancers. Sequencing used immunoSEQ multiplex PCR; TCRdb keeps in-frame clones, though not all of them. The profile shows approximately 89,000 clones, roughly 88% of them singletons. The sequences come from CD4+ or CD8+ T cells sorted from blood, collected in a trial of the OX40 agonist ivuxolimab. These receptors came from an adult with an advanced solid tumor such as melanoma, head and neck, liver or kidney cancer.

CDR3 bases: TGTGCCAGCAGTTATGTGGGAGGGCCGGCTAATGAGCAGTTCTTC. It specifies CASSYVGGPANEQFF. The rearrangement uses TRBV6-5 and TRBJ2-1; 7 positions agree with TRBD2. CDR3 size: 15 residues. The germline CDR1 and CDR2 sequences are MNHEY and SVGAGI. J lost 7 bases, V lost 3 bases, and 9 bases had no gene match.

The gene calls are TRBV2 and TRBJ2-1, with 7 bases matching TRBD2. Germline V gives CDR1 SNHLY, CDR2 FYNNEI. Germline trimming cut 8 bases from V and 4 bases from J; bases unmatched to any gene: 5. The CDR3 is 13 amino acids. CDR3: CASSGRGYNEQFF. CDR3 DNA: TGTGCCAGCTCGGGGCGGGGGTACAATGAGCAGTTCTTC.

This sequence joins TRBV1 and TRBJ1-2; the table's TRBD1 call for D was not verified on the DNA. TRBV1 is deemed a pseudogene. This CDR3 has 14 residues. This chain's CDR3 is CTSSQPQGTDGYTF. The CDR3 DNA follows: TGCACCAGCAGCCAACCACAGGGGACGGATGGCTACACCTTC.

The V call is TRBV10-2, the J call TRBJ2-7; TRBD2 matches 9 bases. V lost 6 bases and J lost 3; bases outside the gene matches: 9. The CDR3 sequence is 15 residues long. Per germline, CDR1 WSHSY and CDR2 SAAADI. The CDR3 bases are TGCGCCAGCAGACCCGTGGCTAGCGGGGACTACGAGCAGTACTTC. The encoded protein is CASRPVASGDYEQYF.

With respect to this clone: The sample contains more than one DNA sequence encoding this CDR3. The rearrangement links TRBV25-1 to TRBJ1-1; no definite D call. Germline V gene sequence: CDR1 MGHDK, CDR2 SYGVNS. V lost 8 bases to trimming and J lost 0 bases, with 10 bases between them. The CDR3 consists of 13 residues. The CDR3 protein is CASSYTLNTEAFF. For the CDR3, the DNA is TGTGCCAGCTCGTACACCCTGAACACTGAAGCTTTCTTT.

The chain carries TRBV5-1 and TRBJ2-1; 7 bases are shared with TRBD2. Germline V gene sequence: CDR1 SGHRS, CDR2 YFSETQ. The ends lost 2 bases at V and 3 bases at J; junction bases unmatched: 5. This CDR3 has 15 residues. The CDR3 nucleotides read TGCGCCAGCAGCTTCGGACTAGTGGACTACAATGAGCAGTTCTTC. It codes for CASSFGLVDYNEQFF.

The V gene is TRBV9, the J gene TRBJ2-1; D perhaps matches TRBD2 (7 bases). CDR3 length equals 16 residues. Trimming took off 0 bases at V and 8 bases at J, with 18 bases between the two ends. Germline V CDR1 and CDR2: SGDLS, YYNGEE. The CDR3: CASSVVGGGLIDEQFF. The CDR3 DNA reads as TGTGCCAGCAGCGTAGTAGGCGGGGGCTTGATCGATGAGCAGTTCTTC.

The chain joins TRBV5-1 to TRBJ2-6; D is unresolved. This CDR3 is built from 15 residues. Germline V CDR1 and CDR2: SGHRS, YFSETQ. Trimming removed 3 bases from V and 0 bases from J, with 7 bases in between. CDR3 nucleotides: TGCGCCAGCAGCTCCCCGCTCTCTGGGGCCAACGTCCTGACTTTC. Protein sequence: CASSSPLSGANVLTF.

The chain employs TRBV20-1 and TRBJ2-5, with TRBD2 as a possible D gene (5 bases). The CDR3 has 11 residues. With 6 bases removed from V and 6 bases from J, the gap between germline ends came to 11 bases. Per germline, CDR1 DFQATT and CDR2 SNEGSKA (reference sequence). The chain's CDR3 is CSARTSQTQYF. As DNA, the CDR3 is TGCAGTGCCCGGACTTCTCAGACCCAGTACTTC.

The chain combines TRBV7-9 with TRBJ2-5; D ambiguous. This CDR3 contains 12 residues. Trimming removed 4 bases at V and 7 bases at J, with 10 bases between. In germline, CDR1 is SEHNR, CDR2 FQNEAQ (reference sequence). The CDR3 is CASSSPAGTQYF. The CDR3 region has the DNA TGTGCCAGCAGCTCCCCCGCCGGGACCCAGTACTTC.

This clone was detected only a few times. This chain uses TRBV6-5 with TRBJ1-2; TRBD1 matches 7 bases. Trimming cost V 5 bases and J 6 bases; bases outside gene matches: 9. Germline V CDR1 and CDR2: MNHEY, SVGAGI. There are 14 residues in the CDR3. In DNA, the CDR3 is TGTGCCAGCAGTGATAGAGGGGGCTGGAATGGCTACACCTTC. Translated: CASSDRGGWNGYTF.

In DNA, the CDR3 is TGCGCCAGCAGCGGCGCGGTACTCTCCTACAATGAGCAGTTCTTC. Residues: CASSGAVLSYNEQFF. The V call is TRBV5-1, the J call TRBJ2-1; no definite D call. The germline CDR1 and CDR2 sequences are SGHRS and YFSETQ. The V end was cut by 4 bases, the J end by 0 bases, with 11 bases between. This CDR3 is built from 15 residues.

This clone was recorded once. The genes are TRBV5-1 and TRBJ2-1; no clear D gene. The germline CDR1 and CDR2 sequences are SGHRS and YFSETQ. V was clipped by 3 bases and J by 8 bases, with 12 bases between them. This CDR3 comprises 13 residues. CDR3 nucleotides: TGCGCCAGCAGCTGGTTTCGTAGGGATGAGCAGTTCTTC. Amino acid sequence: CASSWFRRDEQFF.

The rearrangement joins TRBV2 to TRBJ2-2; D tentatively fits TRBD1 or TRBD2 (6 bases each). Looked up from germline, CDR1 is SNHLY and CDR2 is FYNNEI. The CDR3 has 16 amino acids. V was trimmed by 4 bases and J by 6 bases, leaving 18 bases between them. The CDR3 DNA sequence: TGTGCCAGCAGTGGGGGGGCTGGCAGAAGAGCCGGGGAGCTGTTTTTT. This encodes CASSGGAGRRAGELFF.

V gene TRBV11-2 combines with J gene TRBJ1-5, with D maybe TRBD1 (6 bases). Trimming cost V 5 bases and J 0 bases, with 11 bases left between them. The CDR3 runs to 15 residues. The germline CDR1 and CDR2 sequences are SGHAT and FQNNGV. The CDR3 region has the DNA TGTGCCAGCAGCCAGCAGGGGACTAGCAATCAGCCCCAGCATTTT. Amino acid sequence: CASSQQGTSNQPQHF.

The CDR3 here is CASSDSYGETQYF. The CDR3 DNA is TGTGCCAGCAGTGACTCTTATGGTGAGACCCAGTACTTC. This rearrangement joins TRBV6-4 to TRBJ2-5, with D uncertain. The CDR3 length is 13 residues. Trimming shortened V by 0 bases and J by 5 bases, and 7 bases separated the two germline ends. In germline, CDR1 is MRHNA, CDR2 SNTAGT.

The chain has TRBV9 and TRBJ2-3; perhaps TRBD2 as D (6 bases). V gave up 2 bases and J gave up 1 base, with 11 bases separating them. CDR1 and CDR2 (germline): SGDLS, YYNGEE. This CDR3 has 15 amino acids. The CDR3 protein is CASSVTGDGTDTQYF. Written as DNA, the CDR3 is TGTGCCAGCAGCGTTACGGGGGATGGCACAGATACGCAGTATTTT.

The rearrangement uses TRBV6-1 and TRBJ1-1, with D possibly TRBD1 on 6 matching bases. This CDR3 is 15 amino acids long. Deletions cut 3 bases from V and 3 bases from J, with 14 bases between. Germline V gene lookup returns CDR1 MNHNS and CDR2 SASEGT. The chain's CDR3 is CASSDQGFFHTEAFF. The DNA for the CDR3 is TGTGCCAGCAGTGATCAGGGGTTTTTTCACACTGAAGCTTTCTTT.

The chain combines TRBV7-2 with TRBJ2-1; D perhaps matches TRBD2 (6 bases). Germline V gene sequence: CDR1 SGHTA, CDR2 FQGNSA. The CDR3 runs to 13 residues. The V and J ends lost 4 bases and 7 bases respectively, with 11 bases between them. Written as DNA, the CDR3 is TGTGCCAGCAGCTCGTCTGGGGGGAATGAGCAGTTCTTC. Translation: CASSSSGGNEQFF.

The V and J genes are TRBV28 and TRBJ1-3, with D tentatively TRBD1 (5 bases). The CDR3 totals 13 residues. The V end lost 2 bases, the J end lost 4 bases, and 6 bases lay between the germline ends. From germline, CDR1 is MDHEN and CDR2 SYDVKM. The CDR3 coding sequence is TGTGCCAGCAGTTTAGGGGGGGGAAACACCATATATTTT. This translates into CASSLGGGNTIYF. The variable domain in full, with the rest retrieved from reference TRBV28 and TRBJ1-3, is DVKVTQSSRYLVKRTGEKVFLECVQDMDHENMFWYRQDPGLGLRLIYFSYDVKMKEKGDIPEGYSVSREKKERFSLILESASTNQTSMYLCASSLGGGNTIYFGEGSWLTVV.

The chain couples TRBV5-5 to TRBJ1-2; 7 nucleotides line up with TRBD1. Germline CDR1 reads SGHKS; CDR2 reads YYEKEE (reference sequence). V lost 4 bases and J lost 8; bases outside the gene matches: 11. The CDR3 sequence is 14 residues long. In nucleotides, the CDR3 is TGTGCCAGCAGCCCGGGACAGCTCCTATCCGGCTACACCTTC. Amino acids: CASSPGQLLSGYTF. The full variable domain, its missing parts supplied by reference TRBV5-5 and TRBJ1-2, is DAGVTQSPTHLIKTRGQQVTLRCSPISGHKSVSWYQQVLGQGPQFIFQYYEKEERGRGNFPDRFSARQFPNYSSELNVNALLLGDSALYLCASSPGQLLSGYTFGSGTRLTVV.

In this sample, this clone turned up once. This sequence joins TRBV5-4 and TRBJ1-1; possible D gene TRBD1, 6 bases. Germline V gives CDR1 SGHNT, CDR2 YYREEE (reference sequence). V was clipped by 3 bases and J by 6 bases, with 24 bases between them. CDR3 length: 17 residues. The CDR3 here is CASSSGGSGQGLSEAFF. The DNA for the CDR3 is TGTGCCAGCAGCTCCGGCGGGAGTGGGCAGGGGCTTTCTGAAGCTTTCTTT. Combining the CDR3 with reference TRBV5-4 and TRBJ1-1 gives the whole variable domain ETGVTQSPTHLIKTRGQQVTLRCSSQSGHNTVSWYQQALGQGPQFIFQYYREEENGRGNFPPRFSGLQFPNYSSELNVNALELDDSALYLCASSSGGSGQGLSEAFFGQGTRLTVV.

This clone was recorded once. The V call is TRBV5-6, the J call TRBJ1-5; D not certain. V was cut by 1 base and J by 6 bases, with 14 bases left in between. CDR1 is SGHDT, CDR2 YYEEEE, per germline. The CDR3 has 15 amino acids. The CDR3 nucleotides are TGTGCCAGCAGCTTGTGGAACGGGATTGGTCAGCCCCAGCATTTT. Amino acid sequence: CASSLWNGIGQPQHF.

The V and J genes are TRBV7-3 and TRBJ2-1; 8 bases are shared with TRBD2. With 5 bases clipped from V and 0 bases from J, the junction kept 9 bases outside the gene matches. Germline assignment: CDR1 SGHTA and CDR2 FQGTGA. The CDR3 covers 17 residues. CDR3 amino acids: CASSPPERGTSYNEQFF. Written as DNA, the CDR3 is TGTGCCAGCAGCCCCCCGGAGCGGGGGACCTCCTACAATGAGCAGTTCTTC. Supplemented by reference TRBV7-3 and TRBJ2-1, the full variable domain reads GAGVSQTPSNKVTEKGKYVELRCDPISGHTALYWYRQSLGQGPEFLIYFQGTGAADDSGLPNDRFFAVRPEGSVSTLKIQRTERGDSAVYLCASSPPERGTSYNEQFFGPGTRLTVL.